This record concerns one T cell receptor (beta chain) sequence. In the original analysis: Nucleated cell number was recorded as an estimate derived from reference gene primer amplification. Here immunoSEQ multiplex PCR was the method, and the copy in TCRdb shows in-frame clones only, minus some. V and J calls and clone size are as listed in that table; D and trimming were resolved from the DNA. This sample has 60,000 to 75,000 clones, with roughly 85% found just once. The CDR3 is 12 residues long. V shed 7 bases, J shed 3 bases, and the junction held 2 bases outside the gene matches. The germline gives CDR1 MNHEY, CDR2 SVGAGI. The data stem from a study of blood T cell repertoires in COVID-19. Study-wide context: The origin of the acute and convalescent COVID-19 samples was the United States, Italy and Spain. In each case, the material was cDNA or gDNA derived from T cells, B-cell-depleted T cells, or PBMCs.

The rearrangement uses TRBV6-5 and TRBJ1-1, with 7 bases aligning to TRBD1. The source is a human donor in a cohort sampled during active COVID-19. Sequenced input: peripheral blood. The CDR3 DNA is TGTGCCAGCAACAGGGGAGACACTGAAGCTTTCTTT. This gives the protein CASNRGDTEAFF.